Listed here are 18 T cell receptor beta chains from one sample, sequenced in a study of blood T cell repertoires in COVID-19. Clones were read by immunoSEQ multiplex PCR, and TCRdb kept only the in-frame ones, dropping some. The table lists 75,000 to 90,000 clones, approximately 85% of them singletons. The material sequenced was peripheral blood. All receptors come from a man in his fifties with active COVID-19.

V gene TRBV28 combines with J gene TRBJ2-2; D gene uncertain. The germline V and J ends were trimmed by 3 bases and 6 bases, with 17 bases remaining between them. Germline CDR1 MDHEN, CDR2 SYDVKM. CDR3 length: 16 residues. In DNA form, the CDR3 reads TGTGCCAGCAGTTTCGGATCCTCCCTAGGCGCCGGGGAGCTGTTTTTT. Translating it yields CASSFGSSLGAGELFF. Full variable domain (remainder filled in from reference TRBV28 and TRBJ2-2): DVKVTQSSRYLVKRTGEKVFLECVQDMDHENMFWYRQDPGLGLRLIYFSYDVKMKEKGDIPEGYSVSREKKERFSLILESASTNQTSMYLCASSFGSSLGAGELFFGEGSRLTVL.

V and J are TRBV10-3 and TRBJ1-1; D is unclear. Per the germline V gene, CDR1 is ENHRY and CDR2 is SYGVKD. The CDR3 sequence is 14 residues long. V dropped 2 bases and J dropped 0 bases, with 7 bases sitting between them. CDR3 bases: TGTGCCATCAGTGAGGTGACATTGAACACTGAAGCTTTCTTT. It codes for CAISEVTLNTEAFF.

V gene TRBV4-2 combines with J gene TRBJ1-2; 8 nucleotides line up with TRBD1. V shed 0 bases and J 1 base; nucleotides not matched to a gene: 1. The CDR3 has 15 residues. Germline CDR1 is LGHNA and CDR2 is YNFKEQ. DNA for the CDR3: TGTGCCAGCAGCCAAGAGGACAGGGTTAACTATGGCTACACCTTC. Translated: CASSQEDRVNYGYTF.

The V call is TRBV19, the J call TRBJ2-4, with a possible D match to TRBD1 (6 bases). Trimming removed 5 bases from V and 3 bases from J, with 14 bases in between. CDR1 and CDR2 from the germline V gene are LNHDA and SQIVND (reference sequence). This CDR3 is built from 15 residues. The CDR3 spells CASSSGGWDKNIQYF. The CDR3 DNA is TGTGCCAGTAGTTCTGGGGGCTGGGACAAAAACATTCAGTACTTC.

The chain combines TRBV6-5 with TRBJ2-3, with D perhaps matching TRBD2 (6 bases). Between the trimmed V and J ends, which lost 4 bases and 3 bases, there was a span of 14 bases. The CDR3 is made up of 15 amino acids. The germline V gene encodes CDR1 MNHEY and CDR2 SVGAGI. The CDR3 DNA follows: TGTGCCAGCAGTTTAAACGTCGGGGGAACAGATACGCAGTATTTT. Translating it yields CASSLNVGGTDTQYF.

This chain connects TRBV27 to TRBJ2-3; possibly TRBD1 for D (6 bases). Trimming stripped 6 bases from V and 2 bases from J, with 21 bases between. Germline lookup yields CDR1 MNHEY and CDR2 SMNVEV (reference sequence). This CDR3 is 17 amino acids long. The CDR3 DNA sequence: TGTGCCAGCAGCGGTGCAGGGGCACCTAAAAACACAGATACGCAGTATTTT. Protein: CASSGAGAPKNTDTQYF.

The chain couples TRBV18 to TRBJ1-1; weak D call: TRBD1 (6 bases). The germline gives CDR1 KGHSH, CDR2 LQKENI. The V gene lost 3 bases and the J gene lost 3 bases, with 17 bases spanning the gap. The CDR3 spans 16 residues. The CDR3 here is CASSPGAPRGDTEAFF. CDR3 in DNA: TGTGCCAGCTCACCGGGGGCTCCCCGAGGGGACACTGAAGCTTTCTTT.

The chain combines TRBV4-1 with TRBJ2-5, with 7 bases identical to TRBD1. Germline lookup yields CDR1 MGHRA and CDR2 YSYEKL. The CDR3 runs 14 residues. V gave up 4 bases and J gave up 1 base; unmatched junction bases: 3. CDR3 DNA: TGCGCCAGCAGCCCCCGACAGGGCCAAGAGACCCAGTACTTC. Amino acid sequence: CASSPRQGQETQYF.

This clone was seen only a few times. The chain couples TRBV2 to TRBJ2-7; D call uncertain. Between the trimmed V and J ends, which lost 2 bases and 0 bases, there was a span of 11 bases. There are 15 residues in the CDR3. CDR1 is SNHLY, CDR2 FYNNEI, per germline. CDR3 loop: CASSESRLTSYEQYF. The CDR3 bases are TGTGCCAGCAGTGAATCACGACTGACCTCCTACGAGCAGTACTTC.

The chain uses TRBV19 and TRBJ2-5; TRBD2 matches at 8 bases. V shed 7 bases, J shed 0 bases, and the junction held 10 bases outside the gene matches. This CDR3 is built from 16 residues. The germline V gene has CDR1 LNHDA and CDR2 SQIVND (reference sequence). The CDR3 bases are TGTGCCAGTACCCCCGGATGGGGACTAGACCAAGAGACCCAGTACTTC. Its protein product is CASTPGWGLDQETQYF.

The CDR3, as DNA: TGTGCCAGCAGTTCATACCAGGGGGGAGAGACCCAGTACTTC. Its protein is CASSSYQGGETQYF. This chain joins TRBV6-4 and TRBJ2-5; a possible D gene is TRBD1 (7 bases). The germline V gene encodes CDR1 MRHNA and CDR2 SNTAGT. The V end lost 5 bases, the J end lost 4 bases, and 14 bases lay between the germline ends. The CDR3 runs to 14 residues.

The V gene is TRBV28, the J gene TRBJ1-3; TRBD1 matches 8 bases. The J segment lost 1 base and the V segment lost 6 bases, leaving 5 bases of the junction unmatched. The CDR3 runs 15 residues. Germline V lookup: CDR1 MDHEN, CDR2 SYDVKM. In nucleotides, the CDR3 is TGTGCCAGCAGCTCAGGGGGCCCTTCTGGAAACACCATATATTTT. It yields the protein CASSSGGPSGNTIYF.

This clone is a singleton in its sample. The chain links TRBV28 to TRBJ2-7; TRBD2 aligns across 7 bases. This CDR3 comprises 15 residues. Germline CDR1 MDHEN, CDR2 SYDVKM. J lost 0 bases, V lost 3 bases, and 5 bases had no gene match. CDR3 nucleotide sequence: TGTGCCAGCAGTTTTTTGGCTAGCGGCTCCTACGAGCAGTACTTC. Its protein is CASSFLASGSYEQYF. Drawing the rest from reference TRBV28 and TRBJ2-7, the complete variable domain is DVKVTQSSRYLVKRTGEKVFLECVQDMDHENMFWYRQDPGLGLRLIYFSYDVKMKEKGDIPEGYSVSREKKERFSLILESASTNQTSMYLCASSFLASGSYEQYFGPGTRLTVT.

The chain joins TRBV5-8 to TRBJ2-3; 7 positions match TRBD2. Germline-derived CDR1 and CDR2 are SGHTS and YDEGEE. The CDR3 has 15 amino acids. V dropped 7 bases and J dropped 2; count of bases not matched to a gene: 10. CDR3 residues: CASGGSWSNTDTQYF. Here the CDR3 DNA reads TGTGCCAGCGGCGGGAGCTGGAGTAACACAGATACGCAGTATTTT.

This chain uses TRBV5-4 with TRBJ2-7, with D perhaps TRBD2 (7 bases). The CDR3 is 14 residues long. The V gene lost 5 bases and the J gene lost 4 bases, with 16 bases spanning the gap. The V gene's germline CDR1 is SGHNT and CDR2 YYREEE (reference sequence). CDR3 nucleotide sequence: TGTGCCAGCAGGTCGGGGGGCGGTCGGTACGAGCAGTACTTC. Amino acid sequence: CASRSGGGRYEQYF.

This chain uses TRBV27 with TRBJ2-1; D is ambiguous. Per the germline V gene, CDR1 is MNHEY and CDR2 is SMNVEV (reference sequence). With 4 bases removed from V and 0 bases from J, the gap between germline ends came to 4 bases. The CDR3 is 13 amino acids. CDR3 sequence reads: CASSSSSYNEQFF. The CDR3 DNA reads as TGTGCCAGCAGTTCTAGCTCCTACAATGAGCAGTTCTTC.

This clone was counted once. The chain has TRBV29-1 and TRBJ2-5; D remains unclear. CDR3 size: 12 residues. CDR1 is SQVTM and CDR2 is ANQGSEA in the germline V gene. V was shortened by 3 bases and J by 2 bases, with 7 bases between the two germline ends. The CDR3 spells CSVEGAQETQYF. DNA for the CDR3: TGCAGCGTTGAGGGCGCGCAAGAGACCCAGTACTTC.

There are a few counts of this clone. The CDR3 region is CASSDPGQGYTEAFF. The DNA for the CDR3 is TGTGCCAGCAGTGACCCGGGACAGGGATATACTGAAGCTTTCTTT. The chain carries TRBV2 and TRBJ1-1, with 9 bases fitting TRBD1. The germline gives CDR1 SNHLY, CDR2 FYNNEI. This CDR3 is built from 15 residues. V trimming: 3 bases; J trimming: 5 bases; junction bases outside the gene matches: 7.